Included here is one T cell receptor beta chain sequence, with context. This clone was recorded many times. The antigen it binds to is not known. Base qualities were left out, and no much larger clone turns up one base away. The library was built by means of PCR. The instrument was an Illumina HiSeq 4000. High-throughput sequencing was used to profile the TCR beta-chain CDR3 region of every patient. The study's processing was this. CDR3 differences across clinicopathological groups were used to build a classifier for discriminating distant-metastatic papillary thyroid cancer patients. Repertoire diversity was assessed with the Shannon index, and tumor-blood repertoire similarity with the Morisita-Horn index. TCRdb reran the public reads through fastp at Q25 and MiXCR, keeping productive beta chains. Here the V and J calls rest on TCRdb's processing, not on the authors' analysis. This sample gives 16,000 or so clones in total; 20% to 30% of them show up just once. The ten largest account for more than 10% of the sample.

Clipping removes 7 bases from V and 6 bases from J, with 8 as the unmatched junction base count. The germline V gene specifies KGHDR as CDR1 and SFDVKD as CDR2. The cysteine opens and the phenylalanine closes a CDR3 of 15 amino acids. The read is trimmed to its CDR3 DNA, 45 bases read in frame from base 1. Before undergoing thyroid surgery, none of the patients had been given any kind of treatment. Using T-cell receptor beta sequencing, the researchers looked back retrospectively at clinical samples from patients, gathered between about 2012 and 2018. This sample was included in a study of metastatic and nonmetastatic thyroid tumors (dated by TCRdb to about 2020). About the investigation overall: For patients with malignant and with benign thyroid disease, the researchers compared repertoires between peripheral blood samples and tumor or nodule tissue samples. What the research found in general, with its limitations: In both blood and tumor samples, TCR beta diversity was reported to be significantly higher in malignant tumors than in benign nodules.

The sequencing sample was made of tumor tissue. Recombination joined TRBV24-1 with TRBJ2-2, and TRBD1 matches 9 of the central bases. This receptor was identified in a male donor with papillary thyroid cancer or a benign thyroid nodule (not recorded which). Some clones in this sample may be carry-over from other donors' samples. The CDR3 protein: CATRTGTGNPGELFF. The DNA is as follows: TGTGCCACCAGAACCGGGACAGGGAATCCCGGGGAGCTGTTTTTT.